This T cell receptor beta chain came from a study of cytomegalovirus exposure and HLA in healthy donors. Study results and caveats: The study put some 160 TCR beta chains on its list as cytomegalovirus-associated. Judged likely to be a sequencing artifact was a cluster of highly shared sequence variants.

This clone was counted between two and nine times. Antigen unknown. The study ran its PCR with 60 Vbeta and 13 Jbeta primers. Using immunoSEQ multiplex PCR, the repertoire was profiled, and TCRdb retains in-frame clones only, with some absent. The sample has roughly 100,000 clones, around 80% seen once. The CDR3 covers 16 residues. Germline V CDR1 and CDR2: SEHNR, FQNEAQ (reference sequence). J gave up 3 bases and V 4 bases, and 7 bases lay outside the gene matches. The clonotype was recovered from a woman between 40 and 50 years old in good health and CMV-seronegative. The source material was PBMCs. This rearrangement joins TRBV7-9 to TRBJ2-1; 9 nucleotides agree with TRBD1. DNA of the CDR3: TGTGCCAGCAGCTCTATCGGGGACAGGGACTACAATGAGCAGTTCTTC. Translation: CASSSIGDRDYNEQFF.